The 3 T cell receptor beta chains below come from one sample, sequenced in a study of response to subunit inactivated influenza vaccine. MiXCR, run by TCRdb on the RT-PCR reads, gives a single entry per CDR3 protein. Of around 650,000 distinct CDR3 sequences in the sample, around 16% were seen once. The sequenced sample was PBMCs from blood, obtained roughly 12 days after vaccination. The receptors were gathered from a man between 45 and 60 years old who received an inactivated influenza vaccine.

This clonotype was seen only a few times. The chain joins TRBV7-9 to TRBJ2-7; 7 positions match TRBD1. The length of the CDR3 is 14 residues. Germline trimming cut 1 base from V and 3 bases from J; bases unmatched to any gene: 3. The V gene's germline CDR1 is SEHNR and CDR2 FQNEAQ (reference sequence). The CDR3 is CASSLDRGDYEQYF. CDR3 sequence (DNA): TGTGCCAGCAGCTTAGACAGGGGCGACTACGAGCAGTACTTC.

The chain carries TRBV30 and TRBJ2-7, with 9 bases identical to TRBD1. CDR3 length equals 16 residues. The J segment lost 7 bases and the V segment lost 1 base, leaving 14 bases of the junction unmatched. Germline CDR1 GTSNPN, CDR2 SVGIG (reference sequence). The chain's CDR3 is CAWSGDVGQGVGEQYF. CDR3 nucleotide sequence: TGTGCCTGGAGTGGCGATGTGGGACAGGGTGTGGGGGAGCAGTACTTC.

The CDR3 DNA reads as TGTGCCAGCAGCGTTAGCGGGAGTACGGTCACCGGGGAGCTGTTTTTT. Translated, it gives CASSVSGSTVTGELFF. The chain carries TRBV7-8 and TRBJ2-2; 9 bases line up with TRBD2. V lost 5 bases, J lost 4 bases, and 8 bases stayed unmatched. From germline, CDR1 is SGHVS and CDR2 FQNEAQ. This CDR3 is built from 16 residues. Full variable domain (rest looked up from reference TRBV7-8 and TRBJ2-2): GAGVSQSPRYKVAKRGQDVALRCDPISGHVSLFWYQQALGQGPEFLTYFQNEAQLDKSGLPSDRFFAERPEGSVSTLKIQRTQQEDSAVYLCASSVSGSTVTGELFFGEGSRLTVL.